Ten or more counts support the clone carrying this TCR beta chain. As yet, its antigen is unknown. CDR3 length equals 16 residues. J lost 5 bases, V lost 10 bases, and 14 bases had no gene match. Germline values: CDR1 SNHLY, CDR2 FYNNEI. This entry belongs to a study of T cells after yellow fever vaccination. Study overall: When fractions had low cell numbers, they were prepared with SMART-Seq v4 Ultra Low Input. Study-wide results and limits: The secondary response showed a weaker magnitude and a faster peak, day 5 versus 15. Booster samples showed a return of most primary-vaccination clones (about 96% CD4, 88% CD8). Repertoires obtained by FACS sorting could include abundant clonotypes that entered as contaminants from the bulk population.

Using its own MiXCR run on the 5' RACE reads, TCRdb lists one record per CDR3 protein. The table records around 610,000 distinct CDR3 sequences, roughly 14% of them present only once. V usage is TRBV2 and J usage is TRBJ2-1, with 10 nucleotides matching TRBD2. The clonotype originates from a man aged 25-40 years who received the YFV17D yellow fever vaccine. The starting material was PBMCs, obtained on the day of the yellow fever booster vaccination. The CDR3 is CANSGGRLAGHNEQFF. The CDR3 coding sequence is TGTGCCAACTCCGGCGGTCGACTAGCGGGTCACAATGAGCAGTTCTTC.